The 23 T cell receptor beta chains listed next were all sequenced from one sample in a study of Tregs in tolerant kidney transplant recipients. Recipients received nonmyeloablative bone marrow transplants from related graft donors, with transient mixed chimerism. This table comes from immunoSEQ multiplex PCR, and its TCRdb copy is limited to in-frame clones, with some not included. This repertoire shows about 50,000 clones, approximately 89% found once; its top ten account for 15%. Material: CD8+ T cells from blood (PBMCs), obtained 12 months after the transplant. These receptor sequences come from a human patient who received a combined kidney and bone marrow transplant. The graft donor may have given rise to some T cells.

DNA for the CDR3: TGTGCCAGCAGCTTGAGGGGGCTAAGCACAGATACGCAGTATTTT. As protein: CASSLRGLSTDTQYF. V gene TRBV11-3 combines with J gene TRBJ2-3, with TRBD1 identical over 7 bases. The germline CDR1 and CDR2 sequences are SGHNT and YENEEA. This CDR3 spans 15 amino acids. V trimming: 3 bases; J trimming: 0 bases; junction bases outside the gene matches: 3.

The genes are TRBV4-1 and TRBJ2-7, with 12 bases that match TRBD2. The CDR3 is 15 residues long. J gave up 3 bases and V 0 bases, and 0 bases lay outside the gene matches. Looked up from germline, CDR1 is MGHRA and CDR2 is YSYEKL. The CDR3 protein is CASSQEGLAGYEQYF. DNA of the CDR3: TGCGCCAGCAGCCAAGAGGGACTAGCGGGCTACGAGCAGTACTTC.

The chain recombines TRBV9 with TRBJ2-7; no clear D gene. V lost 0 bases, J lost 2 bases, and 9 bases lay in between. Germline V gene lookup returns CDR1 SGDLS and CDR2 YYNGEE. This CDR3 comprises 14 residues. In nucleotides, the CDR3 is TGTGCCAGCAGCGTAGAGGCGGCTACCTACGAGCAGTACTTC. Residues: CASSVEAATYEQYF.

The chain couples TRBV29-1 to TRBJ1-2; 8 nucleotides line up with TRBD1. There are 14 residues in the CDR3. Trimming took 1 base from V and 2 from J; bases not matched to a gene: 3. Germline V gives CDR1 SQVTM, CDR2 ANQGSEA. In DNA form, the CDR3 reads TGCAGCGTTGAAGCGTGGGACAGGAACTATGGCTACACCTTC. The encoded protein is CSVEAWDRNYGYTF.

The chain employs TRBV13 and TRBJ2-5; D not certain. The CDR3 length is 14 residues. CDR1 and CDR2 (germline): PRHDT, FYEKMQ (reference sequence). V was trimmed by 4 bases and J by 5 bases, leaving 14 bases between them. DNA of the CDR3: TGTGCCAGCAGCTCGCCGTCTAGTGGGGAGACCCAGTACTTC. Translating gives CASSSPSSGETQYF. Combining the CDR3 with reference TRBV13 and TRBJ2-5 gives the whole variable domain AAGVIQSPRHLIKEKRETATLKCYPIPRHDTVYWYQQGPGQDPQFLISFYEKMQSDKGSIPDRFSAQQFSDYHSELNMSSLELGDSALYFCASSSPSSGETQYFGPGTRLLVL.

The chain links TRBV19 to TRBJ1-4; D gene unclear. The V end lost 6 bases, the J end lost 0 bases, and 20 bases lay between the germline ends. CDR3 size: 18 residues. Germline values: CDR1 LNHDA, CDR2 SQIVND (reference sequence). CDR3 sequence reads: CASSPTTRIFATNEKLFF. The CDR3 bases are TGTGCCAGTAGCCCTACCACCCGAATTTTTGCAACTAATGAAAAACTGTTTTTT.

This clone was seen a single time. The CDR3 DNA sequence: TGTGCCAGCGTTAGCACCACCATATATTTT. Amino acids: CASVSTTIYF. The J gene is TRBJ1-3, the V gene TRBV5-8; D not resolved. V gave up 7 bases and J gave up 9 bases, with 8 bases separating them. The CDR3 contains 10 residues. Germline V gene data show CDR1 as SGHTS and CDR2 as YDEGEE.

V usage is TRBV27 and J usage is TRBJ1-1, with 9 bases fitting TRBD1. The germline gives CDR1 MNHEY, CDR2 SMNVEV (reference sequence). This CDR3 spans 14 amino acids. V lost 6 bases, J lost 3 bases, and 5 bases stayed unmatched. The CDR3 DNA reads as TGTGCCAGCAGCCTTAACAGGGGGCACACTGAAGCTTTCTTT. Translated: CASSLNRGHTEAFF.

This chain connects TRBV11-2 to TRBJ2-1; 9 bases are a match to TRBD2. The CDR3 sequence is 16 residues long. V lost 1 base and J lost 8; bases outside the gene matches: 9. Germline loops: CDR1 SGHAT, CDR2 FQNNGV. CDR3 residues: CASSLVSGGGEHEQFF. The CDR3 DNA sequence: TGTGCCAGCAGCTTAGTTTCCGGCGGGGGGGAGCATGAGCAGTTCTTC.

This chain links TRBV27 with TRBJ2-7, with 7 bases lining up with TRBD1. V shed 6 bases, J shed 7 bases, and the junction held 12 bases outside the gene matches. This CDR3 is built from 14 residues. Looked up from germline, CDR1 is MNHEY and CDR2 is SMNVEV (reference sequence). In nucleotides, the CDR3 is TGTGCCAGCAGCCCCCTAGGGCAGGGGGAAGAGCAGTACTTC. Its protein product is CASSPLGQGEEQYF.

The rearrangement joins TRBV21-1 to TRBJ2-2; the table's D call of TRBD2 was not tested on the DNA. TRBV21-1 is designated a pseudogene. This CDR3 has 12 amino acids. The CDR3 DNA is TGTGCCAGCACATCTCTAACCGGGGAGCTGTTTTTT. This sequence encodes CASTSLTGELFF.

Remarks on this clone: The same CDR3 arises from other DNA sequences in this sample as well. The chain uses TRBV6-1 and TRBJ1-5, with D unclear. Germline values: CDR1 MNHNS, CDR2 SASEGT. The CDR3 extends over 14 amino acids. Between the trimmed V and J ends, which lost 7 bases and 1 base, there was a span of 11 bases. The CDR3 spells CASKEGGSNQPQHF. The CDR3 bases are TGTGCCAGCAAGGAGGGAGGGAGCAATCAGCCCCAGCATTTT.

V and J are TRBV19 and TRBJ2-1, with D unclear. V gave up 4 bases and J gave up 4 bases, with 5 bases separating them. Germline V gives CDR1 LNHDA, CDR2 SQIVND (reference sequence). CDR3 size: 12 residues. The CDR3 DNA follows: TGTGCCAGTAGTACCGGTTACAATGAGCAGTTCTTC. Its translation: CASSTGYNEQFF.

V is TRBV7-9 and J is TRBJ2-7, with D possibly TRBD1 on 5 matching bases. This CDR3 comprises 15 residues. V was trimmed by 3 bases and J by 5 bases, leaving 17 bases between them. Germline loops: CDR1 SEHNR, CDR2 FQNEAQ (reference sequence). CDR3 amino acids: CASSLFWGSKDEQYF. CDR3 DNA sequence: TGTGCCAGCAGCTTGTTTTGGGGCAGTAAGGACGAGCAGTACTTC.

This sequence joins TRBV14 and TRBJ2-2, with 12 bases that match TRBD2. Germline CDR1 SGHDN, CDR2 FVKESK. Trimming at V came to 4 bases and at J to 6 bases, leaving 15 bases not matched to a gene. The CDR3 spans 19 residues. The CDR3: CASSRLRSSGRARPGELFF. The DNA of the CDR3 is TGTGCCAGCAGCCGCCTAAGATCTAGCGGGAGGGCCCGCCCCGGGGAGCTGTTTTTT.

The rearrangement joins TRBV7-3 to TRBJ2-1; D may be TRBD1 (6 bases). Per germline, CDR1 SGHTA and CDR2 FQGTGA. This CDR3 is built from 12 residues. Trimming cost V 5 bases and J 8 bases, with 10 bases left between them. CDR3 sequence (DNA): TGTGCCAGCAGCGAACAGGGTCATGAGCAGTTCTTC. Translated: CASSEQGHEQFF.

The CDR3 DNA is TGTGCCAGCAGCTTCTCCCGGGGGGATAGTCAGCCCCAGCATTTT. Translated: CASSFSRGDSQPQHF. The J gene is TRBJ1-5, the V gene TRBV7-9; D is possibly TRBD1 (5 bases). Germline-derived CDR1 and CDR2 are SEHNR and FQNEAQ (reference sequence). The CDR3 length is 15 residues. V was trimmed by 3 bases and J by 6 bases, leaving 15 bases between them. Supplemented by reference TRBV7-9 and TRBJ1-5, the full variable domain reads DTGVSQNPRHKITKRGQNVTFRCDPISEHNRLYWYRQTLGQGPEFLTYFQNEAQLEKSRLLSDRFSAERPKGSFSTLEIQRTEQGDSAMYLCASSFSRGDSQPQHFGDGTRLSIL.

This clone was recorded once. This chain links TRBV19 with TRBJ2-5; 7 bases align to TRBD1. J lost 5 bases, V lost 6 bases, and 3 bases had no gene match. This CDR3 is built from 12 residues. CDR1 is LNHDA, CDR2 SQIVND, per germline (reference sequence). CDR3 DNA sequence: TGTGCCAGTAGCACAGGGGATGAGACCCAGTACTTC. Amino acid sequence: CASSTGDETQYF.

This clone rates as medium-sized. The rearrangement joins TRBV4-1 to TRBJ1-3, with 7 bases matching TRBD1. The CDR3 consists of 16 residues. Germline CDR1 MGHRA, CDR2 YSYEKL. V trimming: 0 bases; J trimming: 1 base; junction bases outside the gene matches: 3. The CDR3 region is CASSQDQGGSGNTIYF. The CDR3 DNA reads TGCGCCAGCAGCCAAGATCAGGGGGGATCTGGAAACACCATATATTTT.

In DNA form, the CDR3 reads TGTGCGTCGGGGACACACTACGAGCAGTACTTC. This encodes CASGTHYEQYF. The rearrangement uses TRBV19 and TRBJ2-7, with a weak D call TRBD1 (6 bases). CDR1 and CDR2 from the germline V gene are LNHDA and SQIVND (reference sequence). The CDR3 sequence is 11 residues long.

The CDR3 nucleotides read TGCGCCAGCAGCCAGGCGGACAGGAGCTCCTACGAGCAGTACTTC. As protein: CASSQADRSSYEQYF. The V and J genes are TRBV4-1 and TRBJ2-7; 7 bases align to TRBD1. This CDR3 comprises 15 residues. Germline V CDR1 and CDR2: MGHRA, YSYEKL. V was clipped by 3 bases and J by 0 bases; unmatched bases: 5.

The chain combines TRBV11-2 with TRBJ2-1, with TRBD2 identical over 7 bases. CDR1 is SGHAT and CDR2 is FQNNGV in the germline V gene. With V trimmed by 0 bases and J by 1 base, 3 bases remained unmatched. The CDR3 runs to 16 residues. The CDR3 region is CASSLDGRPSYNEQFF. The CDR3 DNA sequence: TGTGCCAGCAGCTTAGACGGGAGGCCATCCTACAATGAGCAGTTCTTC.

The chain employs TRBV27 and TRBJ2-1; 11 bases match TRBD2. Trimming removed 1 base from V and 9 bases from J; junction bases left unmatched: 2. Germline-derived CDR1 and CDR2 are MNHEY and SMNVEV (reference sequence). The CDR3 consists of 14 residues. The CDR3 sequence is CASSLLAGGGEQFF. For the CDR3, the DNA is TGTGCCAGCAGTTTATTAGCGGGAGGGGGTGAGCAGTTCTTC.